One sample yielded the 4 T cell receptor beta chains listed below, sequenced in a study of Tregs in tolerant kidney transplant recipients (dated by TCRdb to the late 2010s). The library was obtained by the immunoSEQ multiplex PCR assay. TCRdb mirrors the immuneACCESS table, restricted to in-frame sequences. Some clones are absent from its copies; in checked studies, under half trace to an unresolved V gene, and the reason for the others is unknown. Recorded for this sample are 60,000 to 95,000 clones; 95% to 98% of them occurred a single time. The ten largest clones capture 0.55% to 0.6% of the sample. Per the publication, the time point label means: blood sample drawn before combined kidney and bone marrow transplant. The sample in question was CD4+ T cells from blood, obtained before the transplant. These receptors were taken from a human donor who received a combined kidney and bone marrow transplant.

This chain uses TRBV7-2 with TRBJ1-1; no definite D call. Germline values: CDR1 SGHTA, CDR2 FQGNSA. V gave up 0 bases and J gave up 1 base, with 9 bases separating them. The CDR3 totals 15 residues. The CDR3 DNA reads TGTGCCAGCAGCTTAGCCCCAGGCTGGAACACTGAAGCTTTCTTT. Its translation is CASSLAPGWNTEAFF.

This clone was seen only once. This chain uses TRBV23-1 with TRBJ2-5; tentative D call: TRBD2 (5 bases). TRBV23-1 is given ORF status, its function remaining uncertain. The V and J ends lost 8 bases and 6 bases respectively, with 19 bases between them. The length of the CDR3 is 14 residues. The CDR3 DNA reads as TGCGCCAGCTCCTGCCGTAGGTTAGCGAAGACCCAGTACTTC. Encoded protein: CASSCRRLAKTQYF.

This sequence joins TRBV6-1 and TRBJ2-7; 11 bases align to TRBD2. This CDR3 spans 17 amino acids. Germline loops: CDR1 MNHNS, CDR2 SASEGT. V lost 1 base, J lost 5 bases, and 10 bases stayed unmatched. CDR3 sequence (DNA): TGTGCCAGCAGTGAAGTAGTACTAGCGGGAGCCCGCGACGAGCAGTACTTC. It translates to CASSEVVLAGARDEQYF.

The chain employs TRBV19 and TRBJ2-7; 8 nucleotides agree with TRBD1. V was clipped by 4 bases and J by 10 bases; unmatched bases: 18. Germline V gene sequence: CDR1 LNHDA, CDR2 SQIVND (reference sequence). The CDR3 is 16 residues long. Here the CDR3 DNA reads TGTGCCAGTAGTAGCAGACAGGGGATAGATCCTCTTAGCCAGTACTTC. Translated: CASSSRQGIDPLSQYF.